What follows are 25 T cell receptor beta chains derived from one specimen sequenced in a study of beta chain features in type 1 diabetes. Study-level results: Among all four CD4+ subsets, Type 1 diabetes patients had TCRB CDR3s that were moderately but significantly shorter.

Antigens for these TCRs are unknown. Since all of the isolated RNA was reverse transcribed, expressed TCRB transcripts were what got sequenced. TCRdb's table, derived via immunoSEQ multiplex PCR, lists solely in-frame clones and lacks some. The table shows more than 250,000 clones, with over 20% occurring only once. Specimen: naive CD4+ T cells from blood. These receptors came from a woman aged 40 to 50 with type 1 diabetes.

The chain carries TRBV5-1 and TRBJ2-2, with 9 bases that match TRBD1. J gave up 2 bases and V 4 bases, and 3 bases lay outside the gene matches. Germline CDR1 SGHRS, CDR2 YFSETQ. The CDR3 extends over 15 amino acids. The CDR3 region is CASSPDRGNTGELFF. CDR3 nucleotide sequence: TGCGCCAGCAGCCCGGACAGGGGCAACACCGGGGAGCTGTTTTTT.

This clone came up a few times. The gene calls are TRBV7-8 and TRBJ2-5; no clear D. The CDR3 contains 13 residues. Trimming pared 1 base from V and 4 bases from J, leaving 7 bases between. Germline CDR1 SGHVS, CDR2 FQNEAQ. The CDR3 reads CASSLVGSETQYF. CDR3 nucleotides: TGTGCCAGCAGCTTAGTCGGTTCAGAGACCCAGTACTTC.

This chain connects TRBV4-3 to TRBJ1-1; TRBD1 might be the D (5 bases). V lost 0 bases and J lost 0, with 11 bases in between. CDR1 is LGHNA, CDR2 YSLEER, per germline. The CDR3 contains 16 residues. The CDR3 sequence is CASSQDWEGLNTEAFF. CDR3 nucleotides: TGCGCCAGCAGCCAAGATTGGGAGGGGCTGAACACTGAAGCTTTCTTT.

This clone was counted between two and nine times. V gene TRBV30 combines with J gene TRBJ1-3, with D uncertain. Trimming stripped 2 bases from V and 1 base from J, with 6 bases between. CDR1 is GTSNPN and CDR2 is SVGIG in the germline V gene (reference sequence). The CDR3 sequence is 13 residues long. CDR3 DNA: TGTGCCTGGAGTTACTGGTCTGGAAACACCATATATTTT. This codes for CAWSYWSGNTIYF.

Only a few counts were recorded for this clone. The chain recombines TRBV30 with TRBJ2-1; 7 nucleotides line up with TRBD2. The CDR3 contains 18 residues. Germline V CDR1 and CDR2: GTSNPN, SVGIG (reference sequence). With V trimmed by 0 bases and J by 5 bases, 16 bases remained unmatched. The CDR3 loop is CAWSVRFSSGNPNNEQFF. The CDR3 DNA reads as TGTGCCTGGAGTGTACGATTTTCGAGCGGGAACCCAAACAATGAGCAGTTCTTC.

In its sample, this clone was seen a few times. J is TRBJ1-1 and V is TRBV9; TRBD1 matches 9 bases. Germline V gene lookup returns CDR1 SGDLS and CDR2 YYNGEE. With V trimmed by 4 bases and J by 8 bases, 9 bases remained unmatched. The CDR3 sequence is 14 residues long. The CDR3 sequence is CASSPGQGVLEAFF. The CDR3 DNA is TGTGCCAGCAGCCCGGGACAGGGCGTGCTCGAAGCTTTCTTT.

The chain is built from TRBV29-1 and TRBJ1-1; a weak D match, TRBD1 (6 bases). V lost 3 bases, J lost 1 base, and 15 bases lay in between. The CDR3 extends over 15 amino acids. The germline gives CDR1 SQVTM, CDR2 ANQGSEA. CDR3 bases: TGCAGCGTTGACCCGGGACAACTTAAGAACACTGAAGCTTTCTTT. Amino acid sequence: CSVDPGQLKNTEAFF.

This chain uses TRBV5-6 with TRBJ1-6; D gene ambiguous. V was clipped by 2 bases and J by 8 bases, with 11 bases between them. The CDR3 is 14 amino acids. Germline CDR1 is SGHDT and CDR2 is YYEEEE. Here the CDR3 reads CASSFGVLDSPLHF. The CDR3 coding sequence is TGTGCCAGCAGCTTCGGTGTCTTGGATTCACCCCTCCACTTT.

V gene TRBV4-3 combines with J gene TRBJ2-7; D may be TRBD2 (6 bases). CDR1 is LGHNA, CDR2 YSLEER, per germline. V gave up 0 bases and J gave up 3 bases, with 18 bases separating them. CDR3 length: 17 amino acids. This CDR3 is CASSQDLWESGHYEQYF. CDR3 nucleotides: TGCGCCAGCAGCCAAGATCTTTGGGAAAGCGGGCACTACGAGCAGTACTTC.

The chain has TRBV9 and TRBJ1-5; unclear D gene. CDR3 length equals 15 residues. The germline gives CDR1 SGDLS, CDR2 YYNGEE. V gave up 0 bases and J gave up 5 bases, with 12 bases separating them. CDR3 DNA sequence: TGTGCCAGCAGCGTAGGTGGAGGGAGGGATCAGCCCCAGCATTTT. As protein: CASSVGGGRDQPQHF.

J is TRBJ1-5 and V is TRBV7-2; a possible D gene is TRBD1 (5 bases). The V gene's germline CDR1 is SGHTA and CDR2 FQGNSA. This CDR3 has 13 residues. V gave up 5 bases and J gave up 9 bases, with 14 bases separating them. CDR3 sequence: CASSPTALGPQHF. In nucleotides, the CDR3 is TGTGCCAGCAGCCCGACAGCGTTGGGGCCCCAGCATTTT.

The V call is TRBV29-1, the J call TRBJ2-5, with 10 positions matching TRBD1. This CDR3 spans 14 amino acids. Looked up from germline, CDR1 is SQVTM and CDR2 is ANQGSEA. V shed 3 bases and J 7 bases; nucleotides not matched to a gene: 8. The CDR3 loop is CSVDGRQGAPTQYF. DNA for the CDR3: TGCAGCGTTGATGGGCGACAGGGGGCGCCGACCCAGTACTTC.

This clone came up a few times. The rearrangement uses TRBV23-1 and TRBJ1-2, with no clear D. TRBV23-1 is reported as an ORF; its role is uncertain. Trimming took off 5 bases at V and 7 bases at J, with 8 bases between the two ends. The CDR3 totals 11 residues. CDR3 sequence (DNA): TGCGCCAGCAGTGGTGCAGGTGGCTACACCTTC. Translating it yields CASSGAGGYTF.

This rearrangement joins TRBV18 to TRBJ2-5, with D tentatively TRBD1 (5 bases). This CDR3 has 16 amino acids. Trimming stripped 1 base from V and 4 bases from J, with 16 bases between. Germline V gene lookup returns CDR1 KGHSH and CDR2 LQKENI. CDR3 sequence reads: CASSPQDSRIGETQYF. The CDR3 bases are TGTGCCAGCTCACCACAAGACAGCCGAATTGGAGAGACCCAGTACTTC.

There are a few counts of this clone. V and J are TRBV29-1 and TRBJ1-2, with 7 bases identical to TRBD1. Germline CDR1 reads SQVTM; CDR2 reads ANQGSEA. The CDR3 extends over 14 amino acids. Trimming cost V 4 bases and J 8 bases; bases outside gene matches: 13. The CDR3 protein is CSVGEVEGARGYTF. Written as DNA, the CDR3 is TGCAGCGTTGGAGAGGTTGAGGGGGCGCGAGGCTACACCTTC.

This clone was observed a handful of times. The gene calls are TRBV4-3 and TRBJ1-2; possibly TRBD1 for D (5 bases). V was shortened by 1 base and J by 6 bases, with 21 bases between the two germline ends. Germline values: CDR1 LGHNA, CDR2 YSLEER. The CDR3 is 17 amino acids. Here the CDR3 reads CASSQAVGEIGFHGYTF. Written as DNA, the CDR3 is TGCGCCAGCAGCCAAGCTGTAGGGGAAATAGGATTCCATGGCTACACCTTC.

This clone showed up just a few times. This chain uses TRBV5-1 with TRBJ2-1, with 10 bases fitting TRBD2. V lost 7 bases to trimming and J lost 7 bases; unmatched junction nucleotides: 11. The CDR3 has 15 residues. The germline gives CDR1 SGHRS, CDR2 YFSETQ. CDR3 DNA: TGCGCCAGCGCCCCCTCTAGCGGGGGTAGGAATGAGCAGTTCTTC. This translates into CASAPSSGGRNEQFF. Full variable domain (remainder filled in from reference TRBV5-1 and TRBJ2-1): KAGVTQTPRYLIKTRGQQVTLSCSPISGHRSVSWYQQTPGQGLQFLFEYFSETQRNKGNFPGRFSGRQFSNSRSEMNVSTLELGDSALYLCASAPSSGGRNEQFFGPGTRLTVL.

This clone has a handful of counts. The rearrangement joins TRBV15 to TRBJ1-5, with unresolved D. Germline lookup yields CDR1 LNHNV and CDR2 YYDKDF (reference sequence). The CDR3 runs to 13 residues. Trimming removed 1 base at V and 4 bases at J, with 5 bases between. Here the CDR3 DNA reads TGTGCCACCAGCAGAGTGTCTAATCAGCCCCAGCATTTT. Amino acids: CATSRVSNQPQHF.

This clone was counted a single time. The chain has TRBV27 and TRBJ2-5; TRBD1 matches 7 bases. Germline CDR1 MNHEY, CDR2 SMNVEV (reference sequence). J gave up 2 bases and V 5 bases, and 5 bases lay outside the gene matches. The CDR3 runs 14 residues. In nucleotides, the CDR3 is TGTGCCAGCAGTCCCGACAGGGAGCAAGAGACCCAGTACTTC. Amino acid sequence: CASSPDREQETQYF.

This clone has more than one count but fewer than ten. V usage is TRBV5-1 and J usage is TRBJ1-2; D remains unclear. V gave up 4 bases and J gave up 2 bases, with 9 bases separating them. The CDR3 is made up of 13 amino acids. Germline V gene data show CDR1 as SGHRS and CDR2 as YFSETQ. DNA for the CDR3: TGCGCCAGCAGCGCGGGAGTCAACTATGGCTACACCTTC. Protein product: CASSAGVNYGYTF.

This clone was seen a handful of times. The V call is TRBV27, the J call TRBJ1-1; D might be TRBD1 (5 bases). Germline V gene sequence: CDR1 MNHEY, CDR2 SMNVEV (reference sequence). Trimming stripped 6 bases from V and 7 bases from J, with 15 bases between. This CDR3 has 13 amino acids. In nucleotides, the CDR3 is TGTGCCAGCAGATCGCTGCCGGGGGATGAAGCTTTCTTT. This translates into CASRSLPGDEAFF.

The V call is TRBV6-6, the J call TRBJ2-1; D not resolved. Germline V gene lookup returns CDR1 MNHNY and CDR2 SVGAGI (reference sequence). CDR3 size: 14 residues. The V end was cut by 6 bases, the J end by 3 bases, with 12 bases between. The CDR3 DNA sequence: TGTGCCAGCAGCTCTAGTTTAGTCTACAATGAGCAGTTCTTC. It is translated as CASSSSLVYNEQFF.

The genes are TRBV19 and TRBJ1-6; D gene unclear. V was pared by 1 base and J by 0 bases, with 7 bases between. Per the germline V gene, CDR1 is LNHDA and CDR2 is SQIVND (reference sequence). The CDR3 runs to 16 residues. CDR3 sequence: CASSIVWSSYNSPLHF. CDR3 DNA: TGTGCCAGTAGTATAGTGTGGAGCTCCTATAATTCACCCCTCCACTTT.

This clone was observed a handful of times. The chain employs TRBV4-1 and TRBJ2-2; D call uncertain. Between the trimmed V and J ends, which lost 4 bases and 5 bases, there was a span of 5 bases. This CDR3 contains 12 residues. Germline CDR1 reads MGHRA; CDR2 reads YSYEKL. The CDR3 region is CASSLQTGELFF. DNA for the CDR3: TGCGCCAGCAGCCTCCAAACCGGGGAGCTGTTTTTT.

The V call is TRBV9, the J call TRBJ1-3, with 8 nucleotides matching TRBD1. Germline V gene lookup returns CDR1 SGDLS and CDR2 YYNGEE. V dropped 3 bases and J dropped 4; count of bases not matched to a gene: 6. CDR3 length equals 15 residues. CDR3 sequence: CASSATGARGNTIYF. CDR3 nucleotide sequence: TGTGCCAGCAGCGCGACAGGGGCGAGGGGAAACACCATATATTTT.